These 11 T cell receptor beta chains share one sample of origin, sequenced in a study of blood T cell repertoires in COVID-19. Profiled with immunoSEQ multiplex PCR; TCRdb holds only in-frame clones, not every one. The repertoire includes 300,000 to 350,000 clones, 80% to 90% of them detected once, and around 8.9% sits in the top ten. Source material: peripheral blood. Receptors originate from a man younger than 45 with COVID-19, enrolled during active disease.

The chain combines TRBV18 with TRBJ2-7, with D unclear. Germline V gene lookup returns CDR1 KGHSH and CDR2 LQKENI. CDR3 length: 15 amino acids. The ends were cut back, 3 bases at V and 2 bases at J, with 14 bases in the middle. Written as DNA, the CDR3 is TGTGCCAGCTCACCCTTAGGAGTCCGCGCCTACGAGCAGTACTTC. Amino acids: CASSPLGVRAYEQYF.

This chain links TRBV18 with TRBJ2-7, with 8 bases that match TRBD1. CDR1 KGHSH and CDR2 LQKENI come from the germline V gene. CDR3 length: 15 amino acids. After removal of 4 bases from V and 4 bases from J, the junction contained 9 bases not matched to a gene. The CDR3 protein is CASSQTGTGQYEQYF. The CDR3 DNA sequence: TGTGCCAGCTCACAAACCGGGACAGGCCAATACGAGCAGTACTTC.

This sequence joins TRBV24-1 and TRBJ2-3; 7 bases match TRBD2. The V gene's germline CDR1 is KGHDR and CDR2 SFDVKD. Germline trimming cut 4 bases from V and 3 bases from J; bases unmatched to any gene: 6. The CDR3 is 15 amino acids. The CDR3 coding sequence is TGTGCCACCAGTGAGCGAGGGGACTATACAGATACGCAGTATTTT. Protein sequence: CATSERGDYTDTQYF.

The chain couples TRBV27 to TRBJ1-5; 7 bases align to TRBD1. Germline loops: CDR1 MNHEY, CDR2 SMNVEV (reference sequence). V lost 4 bases and J lost 5; bases outside the gene matches: 2. CDR3 length equals 13 residues. In DNA form, the CDR3 reads TGTGCCAGCAGTTACGGACAGGATCAGCCCCAGCATTTT. It specifies CASSYGQDQPQHF.

V and J are TRBV5-4 and TRBJ2-1, with 10 bases identical to TRBD2. The CDR3 covers 14 residues. The V gene end was trimmed by 1 base and the J gene end by 9 bases; junction bases not matched to a gene: 4. Germline V gene sequence: CDR1 SGHNT, CDR2 YYREEE (reference sequence). CDR3 protein: CASSLKASGGEQFF. DNA for the CDR3: TGTGCCAGCAGCTTGAAGGCTAGCGGGGGTGAGCAGTTCTTC.

CDR3 protein: CASKGVRLRNTEAFF. CDR3 nucleotide sequence: TGTGCCAGCAAGGGGGTTAGGCTAAGGAACACTGAAGCTTTCTTT. The chain has TRBV6-5 and TRBJ1-1, with D possibly TRBD1 on 6 matching bases. V was pared by 7 bases and J by 1 base, with 16 bases between. Germline V lookup: CDR1 MNHEY, CDR2 SVGAGI. CDR3 length equals 15 residues.

The J gene is TRBJ1-1, the V gene TRBV7-2, with a tentative D call TRBD1 (6 bases). The CDR3 totals 14 residues. The germline V gene has CDR1 SGHTA and CDR2 FQGNSA. Trimming shortened V by 5 bases and J by 4 bases, and 14 bases separated the two germline ends. Here the CDR3 DNA reads TGTGCCAGCAGCGTATACAGGGATAGCACTGAAGCTTTCTTT. Translated, it gives CASSVYRDSTEAFF.

In regard to this clone: Additional DNA sequences in this sample encode the identical CDR3. This chain links TRBV30 with TRBJ2-7; D call uncertain. Germline assignment: CDR1 GTSNPN and CDR2 SVGIG (reference sequence). Between the trimmed V and J ends, which lost 2 bases and 1 base, there was a span of 3 bases. The CDR3 is 11 amino acids. The CDR3 DNA reads TGTGCCTGGAGTCCTTCCTACGAGCAGTACTTC. It is translated as CAWSPSYEQYF.

The chain couples TRBV28 to TRBJ1-2, with unresolved D. Trimming took 6 bases from V and 8 from J, leaving 19 bases between them. The CDR3 runs 14 residues. Germline CDR1 reads MDHEN; CDR2 reads SYDVKM. CDR3: CASSLLREAEGYTF. The CDR3 DNA sequence: TGTGCCAGCAGCCTCCTAAGGGAGGCGGAGGGCTACACCTTC.

The rearrangement links TRBV27 to TRBJ1-2; D uncertain. The CDR3 contains 14 residues. Trimming stripped 0 bases from V and 8 bases from J, with 13 bases between. Per the germline V gene, CDR1 is MNHEY and CDR2 is SMNVEV (reference sequence). In nucleotides, the CDR3 is TGTGCCAGCAGTTTATCGCCCGGACCGGGGGGCTACACCTTC. Its protein is CASSLSPGPGGYTF.

The V call is TRBV7-9, the J call TRBJ2-1; D call uncertain. The V end was cut by 7 bases, the J end by 4 bases, with 11 bases between. This CDR3 is 13 amino acids long. Per the germline V gene, CDR1 is SEHNR and CDR2 is FQNEAQ (reference sequence). CDR3 sequence (DNA): TGTGCCAGCATCGACCCGGGTTACAATGAGCAGTTCTTC. Protein product: CASIDPGYNEQFF.